The subject of this entry is one T cell receptor (beta chain). The identical CDR3 is also encoded by other nucleotide sequences in the sample. The record originates from a study of T cell changes during pregnancy in multiple sclerosis. Germline loops: CDR1 SQVTM, CDR2 ANQGSEA. The CDR3 length is 12 residues. The ends lost 6 bases at V and 4 bases at J; junction bases unmatched: 5. This table comes from immunoSEQ multiplex PCR, and its TCRdb copy is limited to in-frame clones, with some not included. The sample includes approximately 65,000 clones, around 90% seen only once; the top ten take roughly 0.76%.

The chain is built from TRBV29-1 and TRBJ1-2; the match to TRBD1 covers 7 bases. The sequence derives from a female donor with multiple sclerosis, enrolled in a pregnancy study. The sample was CD4+ T cells from peripheral blood mononuclear cells, taken in the first trimester of pregnancy. The CDR3 protein is CSVREGAYGYTF. CDR3 DNA sequence: TGCAGCGTCCGAGAGGGGGCCTATGGCTACACCTTC.